This T cell receptor beta chain was retrieved from a study of T cell responses to AZD1222 COVID-19 vaccine. Overall study results and limits: It should be noted that donors were predominantly white British and more often female, and clonal diversity was possibly underestimated.

Assay used: immunoSEQ multiplex PCR; TCRdb lists only in-frame clones, some missing. The repertoire has some 130,000 clones, 84% of them found once; the top ten carry roughly 4.3%. Germline V CDR1 and CDR2: SNHLY, FYNNEI. This CDR3 is 12 amino acids long. Trimming took off 6 bases at V and 7 bases at J, with 12 bases between the two ends. About this clone: The antigen remains unidentified.

The gene calls are TRBV2 and TRBJ1-2; D not certain. Material: peripheral blood, obtained on day 0 of AZD1222 vaccination. The origin of this receptor is an adult in good health. CDR3 in amino acids: CASRAPRGGYTF. The CDR3 DNA reads as TGTGCCAGCAGGGCCCCTAGAGGTGGCTACACCTTC.